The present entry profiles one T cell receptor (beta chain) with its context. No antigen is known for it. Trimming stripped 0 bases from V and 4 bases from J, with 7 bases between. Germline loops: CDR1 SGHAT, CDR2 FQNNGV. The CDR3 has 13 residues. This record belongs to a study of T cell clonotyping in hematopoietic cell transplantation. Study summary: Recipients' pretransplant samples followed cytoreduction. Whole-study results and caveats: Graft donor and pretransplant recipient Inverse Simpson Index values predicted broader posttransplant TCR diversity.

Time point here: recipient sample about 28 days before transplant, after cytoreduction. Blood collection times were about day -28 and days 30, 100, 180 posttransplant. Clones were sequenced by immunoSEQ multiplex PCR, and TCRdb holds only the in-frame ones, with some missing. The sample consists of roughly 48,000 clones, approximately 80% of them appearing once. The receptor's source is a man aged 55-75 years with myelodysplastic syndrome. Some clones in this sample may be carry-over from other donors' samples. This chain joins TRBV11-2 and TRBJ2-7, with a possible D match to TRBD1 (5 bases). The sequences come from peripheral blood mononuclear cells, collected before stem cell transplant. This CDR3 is CASSLEQVYEQYF. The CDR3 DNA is TGTGCCAGCAGCTTAGAACAGGTATACGAGCAGTACTTC.